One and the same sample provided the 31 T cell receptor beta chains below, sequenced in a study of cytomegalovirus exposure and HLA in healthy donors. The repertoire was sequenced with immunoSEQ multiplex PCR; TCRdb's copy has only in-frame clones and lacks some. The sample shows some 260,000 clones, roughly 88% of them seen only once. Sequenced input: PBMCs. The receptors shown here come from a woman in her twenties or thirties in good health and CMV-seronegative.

CDR3 in amino acids: CASSQEFSEDIQYF. CDR3 in DNA: TGCGCCAGCAGCCAAGAGTTTTCGGAGGACATTCAGTACTTC. This chain connects TRBV4-1 to TRBJ2-4, with D maybe TRBD2 (5 bases). The CDR3 consists of 14 residues. Germline assignment: CDR1 MGHRA and CDR2 YSYEKL. The V end lost 0 bases, the J end lost 8 bases, and 11 bases lay between the germline ends.

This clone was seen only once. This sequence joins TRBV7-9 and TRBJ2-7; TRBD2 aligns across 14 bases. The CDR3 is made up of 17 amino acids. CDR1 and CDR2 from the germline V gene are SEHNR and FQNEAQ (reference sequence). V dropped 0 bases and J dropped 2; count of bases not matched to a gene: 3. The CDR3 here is CASSLARGLAGAYEQYF. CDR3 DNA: TGTGCCAGCAGCTTAGCTCGGGGACTAGCGGGAGCCTACGAGCAGTACTTC.

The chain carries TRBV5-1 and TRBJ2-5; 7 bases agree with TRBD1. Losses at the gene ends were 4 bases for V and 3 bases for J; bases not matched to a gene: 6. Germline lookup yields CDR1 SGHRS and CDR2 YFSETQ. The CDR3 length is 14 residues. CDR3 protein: CASSLGQAEETQYF. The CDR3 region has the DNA TGCGCCAGCAGCCTAGGACAGGCCGAAGAGACCCAGTACTTC.

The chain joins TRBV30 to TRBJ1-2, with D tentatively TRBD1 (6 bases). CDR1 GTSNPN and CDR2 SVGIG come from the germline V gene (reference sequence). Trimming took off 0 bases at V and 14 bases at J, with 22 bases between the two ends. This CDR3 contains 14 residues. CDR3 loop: CAWSVEPGTRVETF. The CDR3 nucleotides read TGTGCCTGGAGTGTAGAGCCCGGGACACGGGTAGAAACCTTC.

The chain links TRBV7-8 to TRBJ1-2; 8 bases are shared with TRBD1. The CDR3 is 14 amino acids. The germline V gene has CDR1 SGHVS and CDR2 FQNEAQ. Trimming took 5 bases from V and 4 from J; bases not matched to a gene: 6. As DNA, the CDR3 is TGTGCCAGCAGCCCCGGGACAGGAATCTATGGCTACACCTTC. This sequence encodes CASSPGTGIYGYTF.

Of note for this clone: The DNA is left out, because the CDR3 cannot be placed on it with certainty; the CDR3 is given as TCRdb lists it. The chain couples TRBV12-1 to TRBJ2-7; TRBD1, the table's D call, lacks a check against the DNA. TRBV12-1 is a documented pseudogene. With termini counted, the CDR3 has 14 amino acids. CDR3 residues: CASSFGTGSYEQYF.

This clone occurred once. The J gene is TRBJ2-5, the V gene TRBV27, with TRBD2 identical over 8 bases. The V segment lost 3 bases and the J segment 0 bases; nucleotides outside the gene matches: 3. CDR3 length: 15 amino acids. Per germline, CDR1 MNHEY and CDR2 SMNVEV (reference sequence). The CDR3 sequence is CASSLASGYQETQYF. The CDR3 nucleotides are TGTGCCAGCAGTTTGGCTAGCGGGTACCAAGAGACCCAGTACTTC.

CDR3: CASSLQGSTEAFF. Written as DNA, the CDR3 is TGCGCCAGCAGCTTGCAGGGGTCCACTGAAGCTTTCTTT. The V and J genes are TRBV5-1 and TRBJ1-1; perhaps TRBD1 as D (6 bases). V shed 1 base and J shed 4 bases, with 8 bases lying between them. Germline CDR1 SGHRS, CDR2 YFSETQ. The CDR3 consists of 13 residues.

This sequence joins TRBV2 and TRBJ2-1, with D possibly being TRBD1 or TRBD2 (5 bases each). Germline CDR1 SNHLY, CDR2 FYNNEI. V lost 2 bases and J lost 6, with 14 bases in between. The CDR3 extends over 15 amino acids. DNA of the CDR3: TGTGCCAGCAGTGAAATGTTTGGGGGAGCCAATGAGCAGTTCTTC. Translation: CASSEMFGGANEQFF.

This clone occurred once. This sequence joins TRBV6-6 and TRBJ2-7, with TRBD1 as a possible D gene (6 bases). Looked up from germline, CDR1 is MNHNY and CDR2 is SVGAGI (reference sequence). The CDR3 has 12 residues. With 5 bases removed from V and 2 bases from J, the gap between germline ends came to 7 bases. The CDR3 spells CASSRDTYEQYF. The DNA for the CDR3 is TGTGCCAGCAGTCGGGACACCTACGAGCAGTACTTC.

The CDR3, as DNA: TGTGCCAGCAGTCCCGAGTTTCGGAGTAATGAAAAACTGTTTTTT. Its protein is CASSPEFRSNEKLFF. The V and J genes are TRBV28 and TRBJ1-4; D uncertain. There are 15 residues in the CDR3. V lost 5 bases to trimming and J lost 4 bases, with 14 bases between them. Germline CDR1 and CDR2: MDHEN and SYDVKM.

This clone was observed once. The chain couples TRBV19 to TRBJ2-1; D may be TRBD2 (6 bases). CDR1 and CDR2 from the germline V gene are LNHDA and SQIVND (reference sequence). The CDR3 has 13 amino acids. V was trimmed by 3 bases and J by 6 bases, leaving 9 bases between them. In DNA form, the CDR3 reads TGTGCCAGTAGTATCGGAGGGGTCAATGAGCAGTTCTTC. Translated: CASSIGGVNEQFF.

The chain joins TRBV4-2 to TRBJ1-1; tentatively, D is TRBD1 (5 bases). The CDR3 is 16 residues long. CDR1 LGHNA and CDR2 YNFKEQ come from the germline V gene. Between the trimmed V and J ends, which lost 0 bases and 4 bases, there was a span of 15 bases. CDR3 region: CASSQDLSLGATEAFF. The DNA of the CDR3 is TGTGCCAGCAGCCAAGATCTATCCCTAGGGGCCACTGAAGCTTTCTTT.

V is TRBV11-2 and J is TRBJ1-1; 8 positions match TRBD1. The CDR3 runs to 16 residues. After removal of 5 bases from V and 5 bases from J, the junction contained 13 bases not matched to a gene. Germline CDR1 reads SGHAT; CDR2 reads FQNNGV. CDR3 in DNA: TGTGCCAGCAGCGCGGGATCACAGGGGGTAGGGACTGAAGCTTTCTTT. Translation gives CASSAGSQGVGTEAFF.

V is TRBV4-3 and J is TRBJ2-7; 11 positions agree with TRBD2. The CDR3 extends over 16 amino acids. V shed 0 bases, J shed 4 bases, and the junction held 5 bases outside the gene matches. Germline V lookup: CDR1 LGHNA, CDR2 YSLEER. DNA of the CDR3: TGCGCCAGCAGCCAAGATCGAACTAGCGGGAGTTACGAGCAGTACTTC. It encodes CASSQDRTSGSYEQYF.

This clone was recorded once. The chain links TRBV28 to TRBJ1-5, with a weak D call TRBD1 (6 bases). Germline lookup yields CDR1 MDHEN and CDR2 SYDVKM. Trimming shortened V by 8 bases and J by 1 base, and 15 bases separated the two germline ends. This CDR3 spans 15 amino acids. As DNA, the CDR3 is TGTGCCAGCTCGCTCCGGACAGCAAGCAATCAGCCCCAGCATTTT. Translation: CASSLRTASNQPQHF.

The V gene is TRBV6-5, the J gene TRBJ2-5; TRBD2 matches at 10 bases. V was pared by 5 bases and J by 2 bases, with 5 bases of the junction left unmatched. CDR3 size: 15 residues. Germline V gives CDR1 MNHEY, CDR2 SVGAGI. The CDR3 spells CASSRSSGGQETQYF. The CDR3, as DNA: TGTGCCAGCAGTCGGAGTAGCGGGGGGCAAGAGACCCAGTACTTC.

DNA of the CDR3: TGTGCCAGCAGCTCGACAGGGTGGCAGTACTTC. Encoded protein: CASSSTGWQYF. The chain combines TRBV11-3 with TRBJ2-7; TRBD1 agrees at 7 bases. J was trimmed by 9 bases and V by 4 bases; bases with no gene match: 3. CDR3 length: 11 amino acids. Germline CDR1 is SGHNT and CDR2 is YENEEA.

The CDR3 DNA reads TGTGCCAGCAGCCCAACTAGTTCCCACTACGAGCAGTACTTC. Its protein product is CASSPTSSHYEQYF. The rearrangement uses TRBV5-8 and TRBJ2-7, with a tentative D call TRBD2 (5 bases). The V end lost 4 bases, the J end lost 3 bases, and 14 bases lay between the germline ends. Germline V gives CDR1 SGHTS, CDR2 YDEGEE. The CDR3 is 14 residues long.

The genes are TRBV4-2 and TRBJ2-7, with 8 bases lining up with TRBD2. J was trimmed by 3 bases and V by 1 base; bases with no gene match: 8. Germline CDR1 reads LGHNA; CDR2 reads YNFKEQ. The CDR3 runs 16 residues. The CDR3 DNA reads TGTGCCAGCAGCCAAGTTGGGTTAGCGGGGCACTACGAGCAGTACTTC. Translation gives CASSQVGLAGHYEQYF.

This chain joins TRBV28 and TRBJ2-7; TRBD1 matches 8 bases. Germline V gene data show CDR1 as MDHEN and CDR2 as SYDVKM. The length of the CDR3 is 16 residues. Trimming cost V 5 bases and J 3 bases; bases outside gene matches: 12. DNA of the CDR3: TGTGCCAGCAGTACCCGGCAGGGGGCGTCCGGCTACGAGCAGTACTTC. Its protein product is CASSTRQGASGYEQYF.

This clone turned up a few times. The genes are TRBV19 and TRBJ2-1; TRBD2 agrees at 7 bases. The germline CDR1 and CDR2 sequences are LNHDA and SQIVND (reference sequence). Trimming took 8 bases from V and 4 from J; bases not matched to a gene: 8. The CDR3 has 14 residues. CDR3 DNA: TGTGCCAGTGGGCCCGGGACTAAATACAATGAGCAGTTCTTC. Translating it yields CASGPGTKYNEQFF.

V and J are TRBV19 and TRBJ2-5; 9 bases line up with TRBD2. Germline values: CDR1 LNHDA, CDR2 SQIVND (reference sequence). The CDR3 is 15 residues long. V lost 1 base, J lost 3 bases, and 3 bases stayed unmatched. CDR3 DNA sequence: TGTGCCAGTAGTATAGGGGGACTAGCTAAAGAGACCCAGTACTTC. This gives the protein CASSIGGLAKETQYF.

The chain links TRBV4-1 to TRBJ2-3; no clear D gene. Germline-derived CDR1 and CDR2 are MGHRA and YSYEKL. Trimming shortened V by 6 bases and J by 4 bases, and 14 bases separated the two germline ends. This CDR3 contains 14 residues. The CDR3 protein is CASSSSRNADTQYF. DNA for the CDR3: TGCGCCAGCAGTAGTTCCCGCAATGCAGATACGCAGTATTTT.

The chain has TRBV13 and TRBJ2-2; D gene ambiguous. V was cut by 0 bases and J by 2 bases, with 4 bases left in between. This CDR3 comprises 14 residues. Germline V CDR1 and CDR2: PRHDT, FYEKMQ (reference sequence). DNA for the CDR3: TGTGCCAGCAGCTTAGGGCCAAACACCGGGGAGCTGTTTTTT. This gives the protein CASSLGPNTGELFF.

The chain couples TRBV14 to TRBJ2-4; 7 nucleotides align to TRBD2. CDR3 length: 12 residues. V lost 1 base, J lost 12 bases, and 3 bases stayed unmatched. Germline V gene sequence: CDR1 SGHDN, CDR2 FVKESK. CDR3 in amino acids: CASSQGGGSQYF. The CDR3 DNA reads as TGTGCCAGCAGCCAAGGCGGGGGTTCTCAGTACTTC.

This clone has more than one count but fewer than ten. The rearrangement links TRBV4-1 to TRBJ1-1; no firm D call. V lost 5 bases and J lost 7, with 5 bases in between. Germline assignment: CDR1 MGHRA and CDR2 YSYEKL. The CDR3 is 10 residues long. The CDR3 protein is CASSGSEAFF. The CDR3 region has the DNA TGCGCCAGCAGCGGTAGTGAAGCTTTCTTT.

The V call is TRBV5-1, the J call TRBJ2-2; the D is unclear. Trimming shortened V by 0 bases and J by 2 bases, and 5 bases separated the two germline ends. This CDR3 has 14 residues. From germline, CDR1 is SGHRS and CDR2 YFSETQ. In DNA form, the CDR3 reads TGCGCCAGCAGCTTGGAGACAAACACCGGGGAGCTGTTTTTT. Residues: CASSLETNTGELFF.

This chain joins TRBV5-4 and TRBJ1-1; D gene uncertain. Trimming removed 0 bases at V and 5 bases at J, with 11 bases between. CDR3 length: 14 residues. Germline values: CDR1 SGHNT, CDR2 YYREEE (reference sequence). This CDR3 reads CASSLAGGGTEAFF. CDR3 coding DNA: TGTGCCAGCAGCTTGGCGGGCGGAGGGACTGAAGCTTTCTTT. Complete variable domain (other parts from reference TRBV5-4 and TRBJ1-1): ETGVTQSPTHLIKTRGQQVTLRCSSQSGHNTVSWYQQALGQGPQFIFQYYREEENGRGNFPPRFSGLQFPNYSSELNVNALELDDSALYLCASSLAGGGTEAFFGQGTRLTVV.

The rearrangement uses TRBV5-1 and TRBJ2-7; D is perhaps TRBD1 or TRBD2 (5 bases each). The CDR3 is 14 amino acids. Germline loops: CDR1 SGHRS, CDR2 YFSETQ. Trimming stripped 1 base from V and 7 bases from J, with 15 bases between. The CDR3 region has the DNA TGCGCCAGCAGCTTGTCCGGGGCGGTGTGGGAGCAGTACTTC. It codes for CASSLSGAVWEQYF.

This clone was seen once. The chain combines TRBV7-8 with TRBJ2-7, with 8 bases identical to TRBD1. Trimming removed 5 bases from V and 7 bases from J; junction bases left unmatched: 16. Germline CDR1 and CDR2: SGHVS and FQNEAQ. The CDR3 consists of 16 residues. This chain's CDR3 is CASSSPAGTGPGEQYF. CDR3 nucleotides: TGTGCCAGCAGCAGCCCGGCCGGGACAGGACCTGGGGAGCAGTACTTC.